These 23 T cell receptor beta chains came from one sample sequenced in a study of beta chain features in type 1 diabetes. Study-level findings and limits: TCRB CDR3s from Type 1 diabetes patients were moderately but significantly shorter in all four CD4+ subsets.

No antigens are known for them. cDNA synthesis used the whole RNA isolate, giving expressed TCRB sequences. TCRdb keeps only in-frame clones here, not all; method: immunoSEQ multiplex PCR. This table holds 200,000 to 250,000 clones, about 14% found once. Sample: naive CD4+ T cells from blood. The receptors here all came from a man younger than 45 with type 1 diabetes.

This clone was seen more than once but under ten times. CDR3: CASSPGTSGRAADTQYF. In DNA form, the CDR3 reads TGCGCCAGCAGCCCCGGGACTAGCGGGAGGGCCGCAGATACGCAGTATTTT. V gene TRBV5-1 combines with J gene TRBJ2-3; 16 nucleotides align to TRBD2. V trimming: 4 bases; J trimming: 4 bases; junction bases outside the gene matches: 6. The CDR3 is 17 residues long. Germline CDR1 reads SGHRS; CDR2 reads YFSETQ.

The gene calls are TRBV5-6 and TRBJ2-6; D remains ambiguous. The CDR3 totals 16 residues. The V end lost 5 bases, the J end lost 0 bases, and 12 bases lay between the germline ends. CDR1 and CDR2 from the germline V gene are SGHDT and YYEEEE. CDR3 in amino acids: CASRTAAFSGANVLTF. In DNA form, the CDR3 reads TGTGCCAGCAGGACGGCAGCGTTCTCTGGGGCCAACGTCCTGACTTTC. Full variable domain (outside the CDR3, taken from reference TRBV5-6 and TRBJ2-6): DAGVTQSPTHLIKTRGQQVTLRCSPKSGHDTVSWYQQALGQGPQFIFQYYEEEERQRGNFPDRFSGHQFPNYSSELNVNALLLGDSALYLCASRTAAFSGANVLTFGAGSRLTVL.

The genes are TRBV18 and TRBJ1-1; 7 nucleotides align to TRBD1. CDR3 length: 15 amino acids. The J segment lost 4 bases and the V segment lost 2 bases, leaving 7 bases of the junction unmatched. Germline V gene lookup returns CDR1 KGHSH and CDR2 LQKENI. The CDR3: CASSPSEGAGTEAFF. As DNA, the CDR3 is TGTGCCAGCTCACCATCCGAGGGGGCCGGCACTGAAGCTTTCTTT. The full variable domain, with the rest looked up from reference TRBV18 and TRBJ1-1, is NAGVMQNPRHLVRRRGQEARLRCSPMKGHSHVYWYRQLPEEGLKFMVYLQKENIIDESGMPKERFSAEFPKEGPSILRIQQVVRGDSAAYFCASSPSEGAGTEAFFGQGTRLTVV.

V and J are TRBV13 and TRBJ2-5; D is perhaps TRBD2 (5 bases). The CDR3 covers 14 residues. The germline CDR1 and CDR2 sequences are PRHDT and FYEKMQ (reference sequence). The V end was cut by 5 bases, the J end by 4 bases, with 14 bases between. The DNA for the CDR3 is TGTGCCAGCAGCGGGGTAAGAGGGCGAGAGACCCAGTACTTC. This translates into CASSGVRGRETQYF.

This clone turned up a few times. The chain has TRBV15 and TRBJ2-2; 8 nucleotides agree with TRBD1. This CDR3 is built from 16 residues. After removal of 0 bases from V and 4 bases from J, the junction contained 4 bases not matched to a gene. CDR1 is LNHNV, CDR2 YYDKDF, per germline (reference sequence). CDR3 sequence (DNA): TGTGCCACCAGCAGAGATCCAGGGGGCGGCACCGGGGAGCTGTTTTTT. It codes for CATSRDPGGGTGELFF.

There are a few counts of this clone. The gene calls are TRBV30 and TRBJ2-5, with D perhaps TRBD2 (5 bases). The assigned J gene may be wrong: the sequence end matches TRBJ2-7 better. The CDR3 is made up of 14 amino acids. Germline CDR1 is GTSNPN and CDR2 is SVGIG (reference sequence). CDR3 region: CAWSVRGTGDEQYF. The CDR3 DNA sequence: TGTGCCTGGAGTGTACGGGGTACTGGCGACGAGCAGTACTTC.

The genes are TRBV2 and TRBJ1-5, with 9 bases lining up with TRBD1. Losses at the gene ends were 3 bases for V and 8 bases for J; bases not matched to a gene: 8. Germline CDR1 is SNHLY and CDR2 is FYNNEI. The CDR3 is 15 residues long. The CDR3 spells CASSEGDRARKPQHF. The CDR3 coding sequence is TGTGCCAGCAGTGAGGGGGACAGGGCGAGGAAGCCCCAGCATTTT.

This rearrangement joins TRBV10-3 to TRBJ2-1, with 7 positions matching TRBD1. The CDR3 has 13 residues. Germline V gene sequence: CDR1 ENHRY, CDR2 SYGVKD. V lost 6 bases, J lost 7 bases, and 6 bases stayed unmatched. Here the CDR3 DNA reads TGTGCCATCAGCACAGGGGAATGGAATGAGCAGTTCTTC. The encoded protein is CAISTGEWNEQFF.

This clone was counted a few times. The chain is built from TRBV7-2 and TRBJ2-7, with 7 bases aligning to TRBD1. The germline V gene encodes CDR1 SGHTA and CDR2 FQGNSA. The CDR3 is made up of 15 amino acids. V shed 0 bases and J 0 bases; nucleotides not matched to a gene: 2. The CDR3 coding sequence is TGTGCCAGCAGCTTAGCGACAGGGCCCTCCTACGAGCAGTACTTC. Translated: CASSLATGPSYEQYF. The full variable domain, rest sourced from reference TRBV7-2 and TRBJ2-7, is GAGVSQSPSNKVTEKGKDVELRCDPISGHTALYWYRQSLGQGLEFLIYFQGNSAPDKSGLPSDRFSAERTGGSVSTLTIQRTQQEDSAVYLCASSLATGPSYEQYFGPGTRLTVT.

This clone was counted only a few times. The chain is built from TRBV7-9 and TRBJ2-7, with D possibly being TRBD2 (6 bases). V was cut by 3 bases and J by 5 bases, with 14 bases left in between. The CDR3 extends over 14 amino acids. The germline V gene encodes CDR1 SEHNR and CDR2 FQNEAQ (reference sequence). CDR3 sequence: CASSLSGGSDEQYF. The CDR3 DNA is TGTGCCAGCAGCTTGTCAGGAGGGAGTGACGAGCAGTACTTC.

In regard to this clone: The same CDR3 can be traced to other DNA sequences in this sample. The genes are TRBV5-1 and TRBJ2-3; D not resolved. V was cut by 0 bases and J by 0 bases, with 5 bases left in between. Germline V CDR1 and CDR2: SGHRS, YFSETQ. The length of the CDR3 is 14 residues. CDR3 DNA: TGCGCCAGCAGCTTGGGAGGAAGCACAGATACGCAGTATTTT. This gives the protein CASSLGGSTDTQYF.

This clone was seen a handful of times. The chain couples TRBV9 to TRBJ2-3; 8 bases are shared with TRBD2. CDR1 and CDR2 from the germline V gene are SGDLS and YYNGEE. V was pared by 0 bases and J by 5 bases, with 5 bases of the junction left unmatched. CDR3 length equals 15 residues. The CDR3 coding sequence is TGTGCCAGCAGCGTAGCCCCCCTAGCGGGAGATACGCAGTATTTT. Protein sequence: CASSVAPLAGDTQYF.

This chain joins TRBV18 and TRBJ1-6; D remains ambiguous. Germline lookup yields CDR1 KGHSH and CDR2 LQKENI. The CDR3 is 15 residues long. V was shortened by 1 base and J by 7 bases, with 11 bases between the two germline ends. In DNA form, the CDR3 reads TGTGCCAGCTCACCACAGGAGACGGAGAATTCACCCCTCCACTTT. Translation: CASSPQETENSPLHF.

This clone was recorded once. The CDR3 DNA follows: TGCGCCAGCAGCTCCAAAAGCGGGAGGGCCAGGCAAGAGACCCAGTACTTC. It specifies CASSSKSGRARQETQYF. The rearrangement uses TRBV5-1 and TRBJ2-5, with 10 bases identical to TRBD2. Germline V gene data show CDR1 as SGHRS and CDR2 as YFSETQ. CDR3 length equals 17 residues. Trimming removed 3 bases from V and 2 bases from J; junction bases left unmatched: 10.

The rearrangement uses TRBV5-1 and TRBJ2-7, with TRBD1 as a possible D gene (6 bases). V gave up 7 bases and J gave up 5 bases, with 16 bases separating them. This CDR3 has 13 residues. Germline V gene sequence: CDR1 SGHRS, CDR2 YFSETQ. The CDR3 here is CASAPQGTHEQYF. CDR3 nucleotides: TGCGCCAGCGCGCCACAGGGAACCCACGAGCAGTACTTC.

Here the CDR3 DNA reads TGCGCCACCCGGGATGGTAACACCATATATTTT. Translated, it gives CATRDGNTIYF. The gene calls are TRBV5-1 and TRBJ1-3; D ambiguous. Trimming stripped 9 bases from V and 7 bases from J, with 11 bases between. CDR1 is SGHRS and CDR2 is YFSETQ in the germline V gene. CDR3 length: 11 residues.

The chain recombines TRBV4-1 with TRBJ1-2, with D perhaps TRBD1 (6 bases). In germline, CDR1 is MGHRA, CDR2 YSYEKL. This CDR3 comprises 16 residues. V lost 2 bases and J 3 bases, leaving 16 bases between the germline ends. CDR3 sequence reads: CASSQSSSGVDYGYTF. The CDR3 DNA reads as TGCGCCAGCAGCCAAAGCTCCTCAGGGGTGGACTATGGCTACACCTTC.

V gene TRBV6-5 combines with J gene TRBJ2-3, with TRBD1 identical over 7 bases. The CDR3 sequence is 15 residues long. The V gene end was trimmed by 5 bases and the J gene end by 1 base; junction bases not matched to a gene: 6. Germline V lookup: CDR1 MNHEY, CDR2 SVGAGI. Written as DNA, the CDR3 is TGTGCCAGCAGTACCATAGGACAGGGCACAGATACGCAGTATTTT. It translates to CASSTIGQGTDTQYF.

Comment on this clone: Distinct nucleotide sequences in the sample also encode this CDR3. Here the CDR3 reads CASSRDRGPYEQYF. In DNA, the CDR3 is TGTGCCAGTAGTAGAGACAGGGGGCCCTACGAGCAGTACTTC. The chain is built from TRBV19 and TRBJ2-7; 10 bases are a match to TRBD1. CDR3 length equals 14 residues. J lost 2 bases, V lost 4 bases, and 2 bases had no gene match. The germline V gene encodes CDR1 LNHDA and CDR2 SQIVND (reference sequence).

This clone has just a few counts. This chain uses TRBV9 with TRBJ1-1; 8 bases align to TRBD1. Looked up from germline, CDR1 is SGDLS and CDR2 is YYNGEE. V was pared by 4 bases and J by 3 bases, with 8 bases of the junction left unmatched. The CDR3 contains 15 residues. The CDR3, as DNA: TGTGCCAGCAGCCTAAAGGACAGGGATGACACTGAAGCTTTCTTT. Translation: CASSLKDRDDTEAFF. Full variable domain (remainder filled in from reference TRBV9 and TRBJ1-1): DSGVTQTPKHLITATGQRVTLRCSPRSGDLSVYWYQQSLDQGLQFLIQYYNGEERAKGNILERFSAQQFPDLHSELNLSSLELGDSALYFCASSLKDRDDTEAFFGQGTRLTVV.

The genes are TRBV15 and TRBJ2-6; possible D gene TRBD1, 6 bases. Germline-derived CDR1 and CDR2 are LNHNV and YYDKDF (reference sequence). CDR3 size: 19 residues. The V gene lost 0 bases and the J gene lost 2 bases, with 17 bases spanning the gap. CDR3 sequence: CATSRDLARGPAGANVLTF. DNA of the CDR3: TGTGCCACCAGCAGAGATCTGGCCAGGGGACCGGCTGGGGCCAACGTCCTGACTTTC.

This chain joins TRBV27 and TRBJ2-5; D is uncertain. There are 13 residues in the CDR3. Germline V CDR1 and CDR2: MNHEY, SMNVEV (reference sequence). The ends were cut back, 6 bases at V and 5 bases at J, with 13 bases in the middle. CDR3 in DNA: TGTGCCAGCAGACAATCTTCAGTCGAGACCCAGTACTTC. Protein product: CASRQSSVETQYF.

The chain combines TRBV5-1 with TRBJ2-7; weak D call: TRBD1 (5 bases). Between the trimmed V and J ends, which lost 0 bases and 2 bases, there was a span of 18 bases. The CDR3 length is 17 residues. Germline CDR1 SGHRS, CDR2 YFSETQ. CDR3 sequence reads: CASSLASKGSWTYEQYF. In DNA, the CDR3 is TGCGCCAGCAGCTTGGCCTCAAAGGGGTCTTGGACCTACGAGCAGTACTTC.